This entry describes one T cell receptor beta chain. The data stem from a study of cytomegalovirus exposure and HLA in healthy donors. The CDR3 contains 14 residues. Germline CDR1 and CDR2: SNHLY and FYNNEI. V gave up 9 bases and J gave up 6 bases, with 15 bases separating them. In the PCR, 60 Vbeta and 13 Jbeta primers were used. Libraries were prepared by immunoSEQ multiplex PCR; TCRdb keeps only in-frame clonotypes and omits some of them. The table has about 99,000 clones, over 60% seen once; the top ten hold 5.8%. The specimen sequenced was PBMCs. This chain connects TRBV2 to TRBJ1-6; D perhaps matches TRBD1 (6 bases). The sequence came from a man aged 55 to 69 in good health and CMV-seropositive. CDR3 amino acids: CARNRDLGNSPLHF. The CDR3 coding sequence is TGTGCCAGGAACAGGGATTTGGGTAATTCACCCCTCCACTTT. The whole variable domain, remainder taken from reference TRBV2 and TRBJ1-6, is EPEVTQTPSHQVTQMGQEVILRCVPISNHLYFYWYRQILGQKVEFLVSFYNNEISEKSEIFDDQFSVERPDGSNFTLKIRSTKLEDSAMYFCARNRDLGNSPLHFGNGTRLTVT.